The 13 T cell receptor beta chains reported below all come from one sample, sequenced in a study of T cells in Graves' hyperthyroidism and ophthalmopathy. There were TCR beta CDR3 regions amplified from RNA transcripts. During a first-round RT-PCR of the TCR CDR3, the HTBI primer set was used. TCRdb used MiXCR to reprocess the multiplex PCR reads, holding one entry per CDR3 protein. The sample consists of roughly 840,000 distinct CDR3 sequences, 35% to 45% of them appearing once. The sequenced sample consisted of blood. The receptors were sampled from a young man with Graves' hyperthyroidism.

This clonotype has just a few counts. The chain has TRBV20-1 and TRBJ1-2; a possible D gene is TRBD1 (5 bases). The V end was cut by 0 bases, the J end by 6 bases, with 14 bases between. This CDR3 contains 14 residues. CDR1 DFQATT and CDR2 SNEGSKA come from the germline V gene (reference sequence). The CDR3 protein is CSARDRVREDGYTF. CDR3 coding DNA: TGCAGTGCTAGAGATCGGGTCAGGGAAGATGGCTACACCTTC.

This clonotype was found many times. The chain carries TRBV19 and TRBJ2-6; D may be TRBD1 or TRBD2 (5 bases each). The V gene lost 10 bases and the J gene lost 3 bases, with 10 bases spanning the gap. CDR1 and CDR2 (germline): LNHDA, SQIVND (reference sequence). This CDR3 is 13 amino acids long. The CDR3 loop reads CATVGDGANVLTF. The DNA for the CDR3 is TGTGCCACCGTGGGGGATGGGGCCAACGTCCTGACTTTC.

The chain uses TRBV29-1 and TRBJ2-7; possible D gene TRBD2, 6 bases. Germline CDR1 SQVTM, CDR2 ANQGSEA. The CDR3 runs to 12 residues. As DNA, the CDR3 is TGCAGTTCCCTAGCGCGATCCTACGAGCAGTACTTC. This codes for CSSLARSYEQYF.

Only a few counts were recorded for this clonotype. The rearrangement links TRBV13 to TRBJ1-4; D gene ambiguous. The germline V gene has CDR1 PRHDT and CDR2 FYEKMQ (reference sequence). Between the trimmed V and J ends, which lost 4 bases and 0 bases, there was a span of 6 bases. The CDR3 length is 14 residues. The CDR3 loop reads CASSSVATNEKLFF. The CDR3, as DNA: TGTGCCAGCAGCTCGGTCGCAACTAATGAAAAACTGTTTTTT.

V is TRBV2 and J is TRBJ2-7; D is possibly TRBD1 (5 bases). Germline CDR1 is SNHLY and CDR2 is FYNNEI. This CDR3 region has 14 residues. V dropped 4 bases and J dropped 3 bases, with 13 bases sitting between them. The CDR3 here is CASSGRPQDYEQYF. The CDR3 DNA follows: TGTGCCAGCAGTGGCCGTCCACAGGACTACGAGCAGTACTTC.

In its sample, this clonotype was seen many times. The rearrangement uses TRBV7-9 and TRBJ2-5; the D gene is possibly TRBD1 (7 bases). Deletions cut 7 bases from V and 4 bases from J, with 13 bases between. The CDR3 consists of 13 residues. Germline CDR1 SEHNR, CDR2 FQNEAQ (reference sequence). In nucleotides, the CDR3 is TGTGCCAGCAACCACAGGGGAGGAGAGACCCAGTACTTC. This gives the protein CASNHRGGETQYF.

V usage is TRBV29-1 and J usage is TRBJ2-3; TRBD1 is a possible D gene (6 bases). V lost 6 bases, J lost 0 bases, and 16 bases lay in between. The V gene's germline CDR1 is SQVTM and CDR2 ANQGSEA. The CDR3 length is 15 residues. In DNA form, the CDR3 reads TGCAGCGTGATGGACTTCAGGGGTAGCACAGATACGCAGTATTTT. It codes for CSVMDFRGSTDTQYF.

Comments on this clonotype: Germline is not matched at one junction end, which may reflect a read error. V usage is TRBV15 and J usage is TRBJ1-1; D not certain. This CDR3 spans 16 amino acids. Germline values: CDR1 LNHNV, CDR2 YYDKDF (reference sequence). This chain's CDR3 is CAASSLIPGANTEAFF. The CDR3 DNA sequence: TGTGCCGCCAGCAGCTTGATCCCAGGCGCAAACACTGAAGCTTTCTTT.

This clonotype was seen more than once but under ten times. The chain couples TRBV12-3 or TRBV12-4 to TRBJ1-5, with D possibly matching TRBD1 (5 bases). The CDR3 totals 14 residues. Trimming removed 6 bases from V and 1 base from J, with 10 bases in between. The CDR3 nucleotides read TGTGCCAGCAGAGAGTCAGGGAGCAATCAGCCCCAGCATTTT. This encodes CASRESGSNQPQHF.

The chain combines TRBV25-1 with TRBJ2-7; maybe TRBD1 (6 bases). Germline lookup yields CDR1 MGHDK and CDR2 SYGVNS. The CDR3 length is 15 residues. Trimming removed 5 bases at V and 0 bases at J, with 14 bases between. This chain's CDR3 is CASSSPDSISYEQYF. CDR3 DNA sequence: TGTGCCAGCAGTTCCCCGGACAGTATCTCCTACGAGCAGTACTTC.

This clonotype was observed a few times. The chain combines TRBV7-2 with TRBJ1-6; no firm D call. This CDR3 spans 15 amino acids. Trimming took 4 bases from V and 1 from J, leaving 8 bases between them. The germline CDR1 and CDR2 sequences are SGHTA and FQGNSA. CDR3 sequence (DNA): TGTGCCAGCAGCTCTAGGGAGTCCTATAATTCACCCCTCCACTTT. Residues: CASSSRESYNSPLHF.

The rearrangement joins TRBV5-6 to TRBJ2-5; D gene ambiguous. The length of the CDR3 is 10 residues. Trimming took off 9 bases at V and 0 bases at J, with 3 bases between the two ends. Germline CDR1 and CDR2: SGHDT and YYEEEE. The CDR3 DNA reads as TGTGCCACGTACCAAGAGACCCAGTACTTC. As protein: CATYQETQYF.

Only a few counts were recorded for this clonotype. V is TRBV5-1 and J is TRBJ2-7, with 9 bases fitting TRBD1. CDR3 length: 15 residues. Trimming at V came to 0 bases and at J to 5 bases, leaving 6 bases not matched to a gene. CDR1 is SGHRS, CDR2 YFSETQ, per germline. The CDR3 DNA reads as TGCGCCAGCAGCTTGGAAGGGACAGGGTCCGACGAGCAGTACTTC. Its translation is CASSLEGTGSDEQYF.